This TCR beta chain is drawn from a study of memory CD4+ T cells and cytomegalovirus serostatus. Study-wide context: Healthy Belgian adult donors included roughly nine CMV-positive and some 23 CMV-negative people.

Single viable CD3+CD4+CD8-CD45RO+ cells were sorted as the memory CD4+ T cells. CMV serostatus came from serum IgG against pp150, pp28, p38, p52. V was clipped by 4 bases and J by 8 bases, with 14 bases between them. This CDR3 contains 13 residues. CDR1 SNHLY and CDR2 FYNNEI come from the germline V gene. The study, taken as a whole, reports: Of under 200 reported CMV TCRbeta sequences, around 63 were found in memory CD4+ repertoires.

This clone is a singleton in its sample. Its target is not known. In the original processing: After removing out-of-frame reads, 2 million to 2.5 million distinct TCRbeta sequences remained. Sequenced by immunoSEQ multiplex PCR; TCRdb stores in-frame clones only, minus some. V and J calls and clone size come straight from that table; D and trimming were deduced from the DNA. The sample records about 56,000 clones, around 79% being singletons. The rearrangement joins TRBV2 to TRBJ2-5; D gene unclear. Input material: memory CD4+ T cells from blood. The receptor was isolated from an adult in good health and CMV-seropositive. The CDR3 here is CASSVDQFETQYF. For the CDR3, the DNA is TGTGCCAGCAGTGTGGACCAGTTCGAAACCCAGTACTTC.